This T cell receptor beta chain emerged from a study of cytotoxic CD8 clonotypes in ibrutinib-treated CLL. As for the study in general: Sample averages reached around 270,000 productive templates and almost 95,000 productive rearrangements. Overall study results and limits: Clonality (at baseline) was higher than in age-matched healthy donors and tracked circulating CD8+ T-cell counts. Rising at ibrutinib response, clonality subsequently fell back toward baseline at progression. Once treatment began, public clonotypes, which were uncommon, contracted or stayed stable.

Profiling relied on immunoSEQ multiplex PCR, and the TCRdb table lists in-frame clones only, not all of them. This sample carries more than 85,000 clones, over 60% of them seen once, and the ten largest clones take 20% to 25%. The CDR3 runs 14 residues. CDR1 is SGHNT and CDR2 is YENEEA in the germline V gene. Trimming left V 3 bases short and J 8 bases short, with 16 bases between. As concerns this clone: Its antigen is undetermined.

This sequence joins TRBV11-3 and TRBJ1-1, with D perhaps matching TRBD1 (6 bases). The sequence came from a human donor with chronic lymphocytic leukemia. The starting material was PBMCs, obtained after 24 months of ibrutinib treatment. CDR3 nucleotide sequence: TGTGCCAGCAGCTTGGCTGGGTACAGGGCCGAAGCTTTCTTT. This encodes CASSLAGYRAEAFF.